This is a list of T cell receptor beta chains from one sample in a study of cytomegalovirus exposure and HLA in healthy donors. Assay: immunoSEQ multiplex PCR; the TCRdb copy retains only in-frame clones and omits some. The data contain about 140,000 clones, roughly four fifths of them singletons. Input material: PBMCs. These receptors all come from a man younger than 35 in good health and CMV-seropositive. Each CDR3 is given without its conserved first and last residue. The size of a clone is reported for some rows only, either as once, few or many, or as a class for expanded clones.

CDR3aa: ASSRTGGYT
j_gene: TRBJ1-2
v_gene: TRBV7-9
abundance: few

CDR3aa: ASSYYRTGGNQPQH
j_gene: TRBJ1-5
v_gene: TRBV6-6
abundance: few

CDR3aa: ASRSQRPGAF
j_gene: TRBJ1-1
v_gene: TRBV28
abundance: few

CDR3aa: ASSIPDRNTEAF
j_gene: TRBJ1-1
v_gene: TRBV19
abundance: once

CDR3aa: SVVVVGVRSATEAF
j_gene: TRBJ1-1
v_gene: TRBV29-1
abundance: NA

CDR3aa: ASSSQGTGTHEQY
j_gene: TRBJ2-7
v_gene: TRBV7-9
abundance: NA

CDR3aa: ASSIGTGEGGANVLT
j_gene: TRBJ2-6
v_gene: TRBV19
abundance: NA

CDR3aa: ASSEPDRGVSEQY
j_gene: TRBJ2-7
v_gene: TRBV10-2
abundance: once

CDR3aa: ASSQLQGIYGYT
j_gene: TRBJ1-2
v_gene: TRBV6-5
abundance: once

CDR3aa: ASSPRQPQH
j_gene: TRBJ1-5
v_gene: TRBV21-1
abundance: NA

CDR3aa: ASSGVPGGFQETQY
j_gene: TRBJ2-5
v_gene: TRBV2
abundance: once

CDR3aa: ASSLTPGQGRNTEAF
j_gene: TRBJ1-1
v_gene: TRBV5-1
abundance: NA

CDR3aa: ASSPLNSPTYEQY
j_gene: TRBJ2-7
v_gene: TRBV27
abundance: NA

CDR3aa: AWSADRASYSNQPQH
j_gene: TRBJ1-5
v_gene: TRBV30
abundance: NA

CDR3aa: ASSLATGHQPQH
j_gene: TRBJ1-5
v_gene: TRBV7-8
abundance: once

CDR3aa: ASSPVTGVGTEAF
j_gene: TRBJ1-1
v_gene: TRBV6-5
abundance: NA

CDR3aa: ASSATGGTEAF
j_gene: TRBJ1-1
v_gene: TRBV19
abundance: NA

CDR3aa: ASSIRESAKLF
j_gene: TRBJ1-4
v_gene: TRBV5-6
abundance: NA

CDR3aa: ASSQWGSGKLF
j_gene: TRBJ1-4
v_gene: TRBV4-1
abundance: NA

CDR3aa: ASSLGGGKNTEAF
j_gene: TRBJ1-1
v_gene: TRBV5-4
abundance: NA

CDR3aa: ASSSTSYEQY
j_gene: TRBJ2-7
v_gene: TRBV6-5
abundance: NA

CDR3aa: ASNLLAGLEETQY
j_gene: TRBJ2-5
v_gene: TRBV6-1
abundance: NA

CDR3aa: ASSNTRVGVDTEAF
j_gene: TRBJ1-1
v_gene: TRBV7-8
abundance: NA

CDR3aa: ASSQRRTGGNEQY
j_gene: TRBJ2-7
v_gene: TRBV5-6
abundance: once

CDR3aa: ASSILGPGLAYGYT
j_gene: TRBJ1-2
v_gene: TRBV19
abundance: NA

CDR3aa: SVVQGGSYGYT
j_gene: TRBJ1-2
v_gene: TRBV29-1
abundance: NA

CDR3aa: ASSYYDRNTEAF
j_gene: TRBJ1-1
v_gene: TRBV6-5
abundance: NA

CDR3aa: AWSPGGWYEQY
j_gene: TRBJ2-7
v_gene: TRBV30
abundance: few

CDR3aa: ASNRQGTGELF
j_gene: TRBJ2-2
v_gene: TRBV6-5
abundance: NA

CDR3aa: ASSPPSSETQY
j_gene: TRBJ2-5
v_gene: TRBV18
abundance: NA

CDR3aa: ASSDSGEGTEAF
j_gene: TRBJ1-1
v_gene: TRBV6-4
abundance: once

CDR3aa: ASSEYTGTSTNEKLF
j_gene: TRBJ1-4
v_gene: TRBV6-1
abundance: NA

CDR3aa: ASSMLAGGGNEQF
j_gene: TRBJ2-1
v_gene: TRBV27
abundance: once

CDR3aa: ASGYRTGGTDTQY
j_gene: TRBJ2-3
v_gene: TRBV5-1
abundance: NA

CDR3aa: ASTDRNEKLF
j_gene: TRBJ1-4
v_gene: TRBV6-1
abundance: NA

CDR3aa: ASSYIFTPGDGELF
j_gene: TRBJ2-2
v_gene: TRBV6-6
abundance: NA

CDR3aa: ASSKTGGGPDTQY
j_gene: TRBJ2-3
v_gene: TRBV6-1
abundance: NA

CDR3aa: ASSAEGWTGINEQF
j_gene: TRBJ2-1
v_gene: TRBV7-6
abundance: NA

CDR3aa: AWSPTPHTEAF
j_gene: TRBJ1-1
v_gene: TRBV30
abundance: NA

CDR3aa: ASSQPGQKETQY
j_gene: TRBJ2-5
v_gene: TRBV4-1
abundance: once

CDR3aa: ASRGQAAIGNTIY
j_gene: TRBJ1-3
v_gene: TRBV6-1
abundance: once

CDR3aa: ASSGRLAGTPEGNEQF
j_gene: TRBJ2-1
v_gene: TRBV7-9
abundance: NA

CDR3aa: AWRAAGGNIQY
j_gene: TRBJ2-4
v_gene: TRBV30
abundance: NA

CDR3aa: ASSQGTGDNSPLH
j_gene: TRBJ1-6
v_gene: TRBV4-1
abundance: NA

CDR3aa: ASSPIGTSSSTDTQY
j_gene: TRBJ2-3
v_gene: TRBV5-1
abundance: NA

CDR3aa: ASSIYGTGGPEQY
j_gene: TRBJ2-7
v_gene: TRBV19
abundance: NA

CDR3aa: AISLQVGTYEQY
j_gene: TRBJ2-7
v_gene: TRBV10-3
abundance: NA

CDR3aa: ASSDGTGYPYEQY
j_gene: TRBJ2-7
v_gene: TRBV19
abundance: once

CDR3aa: ASSPSIGQGGYYNEQF
j_gene: TRBJ2-1
v_gene: TRBV27
abundance: NA

CDR3aa: ASSPPGSATGELF
j_gene: TRBJ2-2
v_gene: TRBV28
abundance: NA

CDR3aa: ASSYTGITEQF
j_gene: TRBJ2-1
v_gene: TRBV28
abundance: NA

CDR3aa: ASSAAYEQY
j_gene: TRBJ2-7
v_gene: TRBV19
abundance: NA

CDR3aa: ASRARFRGRAGEQY
j_gene: TRBJ2-7
v_gene: TRBV28
abundance: once

CDR3aa: ASRPPRRLARSYEQY
j_gene: TRBJ2-7
v_gene: TRBV5-6
abundance: NA

CDR3aa: ASSFRQASSYEQY
j_gene: TRBJ2-7
v_gene: TRBV28
abundance: NA

CDR3aa: ASSSGSYEQY
j_gene: TRBJ2-7
v_gene: TRBV27
abundance: NA

CDR3aa: ASRNPDLGSQPQH
j_gene: TRBJ1-5
v_gene: TRBV6-6
abundance: NA

CDR3aa: ASSRTVSTDTQY
j_gene: TRBJ2-3
v_gene: TRBV7-7
abundance: NA